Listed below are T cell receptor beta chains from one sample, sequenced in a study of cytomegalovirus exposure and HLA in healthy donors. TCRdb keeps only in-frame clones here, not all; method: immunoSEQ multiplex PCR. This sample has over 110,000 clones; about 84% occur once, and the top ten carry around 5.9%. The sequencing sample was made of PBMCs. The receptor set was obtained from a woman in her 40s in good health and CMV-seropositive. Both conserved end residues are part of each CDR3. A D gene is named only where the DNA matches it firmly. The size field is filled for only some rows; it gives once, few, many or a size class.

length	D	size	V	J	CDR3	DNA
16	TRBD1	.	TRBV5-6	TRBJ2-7	CASSLVGQGGVYEQYF	TGTGCCAGCAGCTTGGTCGGACAGGGTGGGGTTTACGAGCAGTACTTC
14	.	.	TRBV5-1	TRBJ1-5	CASSPGGRNQPQHF	TGCGCCAGCAGCCCGGGGGGACGCAATCAGCCCCAGCATTTT
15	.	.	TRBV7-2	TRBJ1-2	CASSLAGRGLYGYTF	TGTGCCAGCAGCTTAGCTGGGCGGGGCCTCTATGGCTACACCTTC
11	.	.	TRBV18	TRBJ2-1	CASAYRDEQFF	TGTGCCAGCGCATACAGAGATGAGCAGTTCTTC
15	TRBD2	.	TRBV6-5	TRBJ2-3	CASSYSTRGAATQYF	TGTGCCAGCAGTTACTCGACGCGGGGGGCGGCTACGCAGTATTTT
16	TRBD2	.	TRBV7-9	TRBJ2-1	CASSPTGLAGYNEQFF	TGTGCCAGCAGTCCAACGGGACTAGCGGGGTACAATGAGCAGTTCTTC
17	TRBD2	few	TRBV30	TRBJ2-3	CAWSVGRTSGTTDTQYF	TGTGCCTGGAGTGTAGGGAGGACTAGCGGGACCACAGATACGCAGTATTTT
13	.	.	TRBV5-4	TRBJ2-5	CASSLEPGETQYF	TGTGCCAGCAGCTTGGAGCCAGGGGAGACCCAGTACTTC
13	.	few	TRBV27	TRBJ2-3	CASGRGAADTQYF	TGTGCCAGCGGCCGGGGGGCCGCAGATACGCAGTATTTT
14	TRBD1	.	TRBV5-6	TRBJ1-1	CASSLGTGHTEAFF	TGTGCCAGCAGCTTAGGGACAGGACACACTGAAGCTTTCTTT
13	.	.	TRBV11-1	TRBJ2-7	CASSGLSSYEQYF	TGTGCCAGCAGTGGGCTTAGCTCCTACGAGCAGTACTTC
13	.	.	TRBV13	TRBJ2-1	CASRDTMYNEQFF	TGTGCCAGCCGGGACACCATGTACAATGAGCAGTTCTTC
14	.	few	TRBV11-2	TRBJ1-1	CASSLSGRDTEAFF	TGTGCCAGCAGCTTATCCGGGAGAGACACTGAAGCTTTCTTT
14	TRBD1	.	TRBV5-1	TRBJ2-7	CASSLHRGAYEQYF	TGCGCCAGCAGCCTACACAGGGGGGCCTACGAGCAGTACTTC
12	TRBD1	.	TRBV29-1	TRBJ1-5	CSVQGVGQPQHF	TGCAGCGTGCAGGGGGTGGGTCAGCCCCAGCATTTT
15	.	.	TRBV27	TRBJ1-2	CASSLGATGISGYTF	TGTGCCAGCAGCCTAGGGGCTACAGGGATCTCCGGCTACACCTTC
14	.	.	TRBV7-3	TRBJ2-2	CASSLSSGTGELFF	TGTGCCAGCAGCTTAAGCTCGGGGACCGGGGAGCTGTTTTTT
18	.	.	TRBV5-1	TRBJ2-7	CASSLAARAPPRDYEQYF	TGCGCCAGCAGCTTGGCCGCTAGGGCCCCTCCCCGGGATTACGAGCAGTACTTC
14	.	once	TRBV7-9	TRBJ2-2	CASSLSRTTGELFF	TGTGCCAGCAGCTTATCGCGGACAACCGGGGAGCTGTTTTTT
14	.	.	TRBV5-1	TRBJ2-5	CASSLETDEETQYF	TGCGCCAGCAGCTTGGAAACAGATGAAGAGACCCAGTACTTC
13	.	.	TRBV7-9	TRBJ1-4	CASSPGRDEKLFF	TGTGCCAGCAGTCCGGGAAGGGATGAAAAACTGTTTTTT
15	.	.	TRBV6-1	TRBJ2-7	CASSLGGRDTYEQYF	TGTGCCAGCAGTCTCGGGGGGCGAGATACCTACGAGCAGTACTTC
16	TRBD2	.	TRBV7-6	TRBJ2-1	CASSRTSGRVYNEQFF	TGTGCCAGCAGCCGGACTAGCGGGAGGGTCTACAATGAGCAGTTCTTC
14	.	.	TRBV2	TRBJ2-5	CASSEASTQETQYF	TGTGCCAGCAGTGAAGCGAGCACCCAAGAGACCCAGTACTTC
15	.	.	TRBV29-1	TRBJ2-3	CSVATWGGATDTQYF	TGCAGCGTTGCAACTTGGGGTGGGGCCACAGATACGCAGTATTTT
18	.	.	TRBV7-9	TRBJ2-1	CASSLVGEGEAFYNEQFF	TGTGCCAGCAGCTTAGTGGGCGAAGGGGAGGCGTTTTACAATGAGCAGTTCTTC
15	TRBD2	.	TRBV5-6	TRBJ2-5	CASSALQLAGRAAYF	TGTGCCAGCAGCGCACTTCAACTAGCGGGACGAGCTGCGTACTTC
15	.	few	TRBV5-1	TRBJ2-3	CASSFTASYADTQYF	TGCGCCAGCAGCTTTACTGCTAGCTATGCGGATACGCAGTATTTT
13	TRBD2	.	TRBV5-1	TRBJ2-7	CASSPSGSYEQYF	TGCGCCAGCAGCCCTAGCGGTTCCTACGAGCAGTACTTC
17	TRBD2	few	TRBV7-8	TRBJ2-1	CASSLGGLAVSYNEQFF	TGTGCCAGCAGCTTGGGCGGACTAGCGGTTTCCTACAATGAGCAGTTCTTC
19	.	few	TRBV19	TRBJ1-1	CASSIVWVGRIGTNTEAFF	TGTGCCAGTAGTATAGTTTGGGTCGGGAGGATTGGGACGAACACTGAAGCTTTCTTT
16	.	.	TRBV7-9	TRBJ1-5	CASSLGAGSSGQPQHF	TGTGCCAGCAGCTTAGGTGCAGGGTCTAGTGGTCAGCCCCAGCATTTT
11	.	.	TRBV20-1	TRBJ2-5	CSSRPRTAQYF	TGCAGTTCGAGGCCCAGAACGGCCCAGTACTTC
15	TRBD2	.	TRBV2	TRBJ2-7	CASSLGLTAAYEQYF	TGTGCCAGCAGCTTGGGACTAACTGCAGCTTACGAGCAGTACTTC
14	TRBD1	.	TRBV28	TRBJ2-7	CASRATGAGYEQYF	TGTGCCAGCAGAGCGACAGGGGCGGGCTACGAGCAGTACTTC
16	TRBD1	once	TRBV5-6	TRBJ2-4	CASSGRDSLAKNIQYF	TGTGCCAGCAGCGGTCGGGACAGCCTAGCCAAAAACATTCAGTACTTC
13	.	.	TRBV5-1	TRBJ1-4	CASSLPGLEKLFF	TGCGCCAGCAGCTTACCTGGCCTGGAAAAACTGTTTTTT
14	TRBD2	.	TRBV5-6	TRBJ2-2	CASSLRGLARELFF	TGTGCCAGCAGCTTGCGTGGACTAGCCCGGGAGCTGTTTTTT
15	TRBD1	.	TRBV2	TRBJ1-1	CASSPRQGSIAEAFF	TGTGCCAGCAGTCCCAGACAGGGTTCTATCGCTGAAGCTTTCTTT
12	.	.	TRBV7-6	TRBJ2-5	CASSLGAETQYF	TGTGCCAGCAGCTTAGGGGCAGAGACCCAGTACTTC
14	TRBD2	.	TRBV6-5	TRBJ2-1	CASSYPGLAYEQFF	TGTGCCAGCAGTTACCCGGGACTAGCCTATGAGCAGTTCTTC
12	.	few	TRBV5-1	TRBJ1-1	CASRTGNTEAFF	TGCGCCAGCAGGACAGGGAACACTGAAGCTTTCTTT
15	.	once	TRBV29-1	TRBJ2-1	CSVEFVGVTYNEQFF	TGCAGCGTTGAATTCGTGGGAGTCACCTACAATGAGCAGTTCTTC
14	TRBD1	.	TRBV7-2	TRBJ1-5	CASSFGTGEQPQHF	TGTGCCAGCAGCTTCGGGACAGGGGAACAGCCCCAGCATTTT
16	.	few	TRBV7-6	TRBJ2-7	CASGSPPSGSFYEQYF	TGTGCCAGCGGGTCACCCCCTTCCGGGAGCTTCTACGAGCAGTACTTC
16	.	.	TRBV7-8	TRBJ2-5	CASSTRLVRAVETQYF	TGTGCCAGCAGCACCCGACTAGTGAGGGCCGTGGAGACCCAGTACTTC
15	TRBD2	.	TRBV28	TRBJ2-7	CASSLPWAGGSEQYF	TGTGCCAGCAGTCTTCCATGGGCGGGAGGTTCCGAGCAGTACTTC
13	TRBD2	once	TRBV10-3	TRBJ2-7	CAISAGTSREQYF	TGTGCCATCAGCGCCGGGACTAGTCGGGAGCAGTACTTC
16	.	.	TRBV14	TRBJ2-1	CASSQDRGVGYNEQFF	TGTGCCAGCAGCCAAGATCGCGGGGTTGGCTACAATGAGCAGTTCTTC
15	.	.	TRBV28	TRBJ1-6	CASSNQQGPYSPLHF	TGTGCCAGCAGTAACCAACAGGGTCCGTATTCACCCCTCCACTTT
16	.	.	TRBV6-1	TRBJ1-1	CASSERQRPKNTEAFF	TGTGCCAGCAGTGAACGACAGAGGCCAAAGAACACTGAAGCTTTCTTT
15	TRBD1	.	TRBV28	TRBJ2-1	CASTPSGTAYNEQFF	TGTGCCAGCACTCCATCCGGGACAGCCTACAATGAGCAGTTCTTC
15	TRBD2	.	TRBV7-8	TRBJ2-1	CASSLVLAGRDEQFF	TGTGCCAGCAGCTTAGTCCTAGCGGGACGAGATGAGCAGTTCTTC
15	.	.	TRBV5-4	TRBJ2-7	CASSLVAGSQDEQYF	TGTGCCAGCAGCTTGGTGGCGGGCTCTCAGGACGAGCAGTACTTC
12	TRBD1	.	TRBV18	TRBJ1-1	CASSPDRVEAFF	TGTGCCAGCTCGCCGGACAGGGTTGAAGCTTTCTTT
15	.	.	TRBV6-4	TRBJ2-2	CAGDWSPLVNGELFF	TGTGCCGGAGACTGGAGCCCTTTGGTCAACGGGGAGCTGTTTTTT
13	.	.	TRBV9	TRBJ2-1	CASSGQDLDEQFF	TGTGCCAGCAGCGGACAAGATTTGGATGAGCAGTTCTTC
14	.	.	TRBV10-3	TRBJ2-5	CAISESAGQETQYF	TGTGCCATCAGTGAGTCGGCAGGTCAAGAGACCCAGTACTTC
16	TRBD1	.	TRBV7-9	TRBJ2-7	CASSLGLTGFEDEQYF	TGTGCCAGCAGCTTAGGCCTGACAGGGTTTGAGGACGAGCAGTACTTC
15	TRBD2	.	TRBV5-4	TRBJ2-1	CASSLGAGGYNEQFF	TGTGCCAGCAGCTTAGGGGCGGGAGGGTACAATGAGCAGTTCTTC